This T cell receptor beta chain was captured by sequencing in a study of early T cells in non-severe SARS-CoV-2 infection. Study context: Unsorted whole-blood RNA was sequenced in bulk, leaving chains unpaired.

Attachment of unique molecular identifiers to individual cDNA molecules was performed. MiXCR, run by TCRdb on the 5' RACE reads, gives a single entry per CDR3 protein. The repertoire holds some 38,000 distinct CDR3 sequences, with about 3.9% as singletons. This clonotype has more than one count but fewer than ten. Its matching antigen is unknown. General study results and limits: Private and CD4 specificities were missed by VDJdb matching, skewed to anti-spike CD8.

The material sequenced was whole blood. The TCR was taken from an adult who was a healthcare worker with PCR-confirmed SARS-CoV-2 infection or an uninfected control (not recorded which).

CDR3 coding DNA: TGTGCCAGCAGCTGGGGTTTCCAAGAGACCCAGTACTTC. Protein: CASSWGFQETQYF. J is TRBJ2-5 and V is TRBV5-4; D unresolved. The V end was cut by 3 bases, the J end by 1 base, with 7 bases between. CDR1 SGHNT and CDR2 YYREEE come from the germline V gene (reference sequence). The CDR3 has 13 amino acids.